What follows are 24 T cell receptor beta chains derived from one specimen sequenced in a study of T cell changes during pregnancy in multiple sclerosis. The protocol was immunoSEQ multiplex PCR, while the TCRdb copy is restricted to in-frame clones and leaves out a portion. The sample carries around 59,000 clones, more than 85% recorded once. The source material was peripheral blood, sampled in the first trimester of pregnancy. These receptors originate from a female donor with multiple sclerosis, enrolled in a pregnancy study.

This chain connects TRBV5-1 to TRBJ2-7, with D perhaps TRBD1 (5 bases). CDR3 length: 14 residues. Germline CDR1 SGHRS, CDR2 YFSETQ. The V and J ends lost 0 bases and 2 bases respectively, with 9 bases between them. The CDR3 nucleotides are TGCGCCAGCAGCTTGGAGCAGGGCCCCTACGAGCAGTACTTC. This encodes CASSLEQGPYEQYF.

This clone has ten or more counts. The chain is built from TRBV6-4 and TRBJ2-3; 9 nucleotides match TRBD2. The ends lost 3 bases at V and 4 bases at J; junction bases unmatched: 5. The CDR3 contains 15 residues. The germline CDR1 and CDR2 sequences are MRHNA and SNTAGT. CDR3 region: CASSDGGGVSDTQYF. The DNA for the CDR3 is TGTGCCAGCAGTGATGGCGGGGGGGTTTCAGATACGCAGTATTTT.

This clone was detected once. CDR3 nucleotide sequence: TGTGCCAGCAGCTTAGGGCGGACTAGCGGGGAAGAGACCCAGTACTTC. This translates into CASSLGRTSGEETQYF. This chain joins TRBV7-9 and TRBJ2-5; 12 nucleotides agree with TRBD2. The CDR3 sequence is 16 residues long. Germline CDR1 and CDR2: SEHNR and FQNEAQ (reference sequence). V lost 1 base to trimming and J lost 3 bases; unmatched junction nucleotides: 3.

V is TRBV5-1 and J is TRBJ1-1, with 8 positions matching TRBD1. The germline V gene encodes CDR1 SGHRS and CDR2 YFSETQ. CDR3 size: 13 residues. V gave up 3 bases and J gave up 8 bases; unmatched junction bases: 6. Here the CDR3 DNA reads TGCGCCAGCAGCTGGGGGACAGGAGGCGAAGCTTTCTTT. Protein product: CASSWGTGGEAFF.

CDR3 bases: TGTGCCAGCAGTCCTTGGAGGGGTCCTGGAGTATACGAGCAGTACTTC. This sequence encodes CASSPWRGPGVYEQYF. V is TRBV27 and J is TRBJ2-7; D possibly corresponds to TRBD2 (6 bases). In germline, CDR1 is MNHEY, CDR2 SMNVEV (reference sequence). The CDR3 covers 16 residues. The V end lost 5 bases, the J end lost 4 bases, and 21 bases lay between the germline ends.

The rearrangement links TRBV6-4 to TRBJ2-3; a possible D gene is TRBD1 (6 bases). V was shortened by 5 bases and J by 6 bases, with 12 bases between the two germline ends. This CDR3 comprises 13 residues. The germline V gene encodes CDR1 MRHNA and CDR2 SNTAGT. CDR3 sequence: CASSSGAGDTQYF. CDR3 in DNA: TGTGCCAGCAGTTCAGGGGCAGGGGATACGCAGTATTTT.

The rearrangement links TRBV30 to TRBJ1-2, with TRBD1 matching over 8 bases. J gave up 5 bases and V 3 bases, and 11 bases lay outside the gene matches. Germline V gene sequence: CDR1 GTSNPN, CDR2 SVGIG (reference sequence). The CDR3 is made up of 15 amino acids. This chain's CDR3 is CAWRVAGGFDYGYTF. CDR3 DNA: TGTGCCTGGAGGGTAGCAGGGGGCTTTGATTATGGCTACACCTTC.

The chain combines TRBV30 with TRBJ1-4; 7 bases align to TRBD1. Trimming took 0 bases from V and 8 from J; bases not matched to a gene: 6. This CDR3 has 14 residues. Germline loops: CDR1 GTSNPN, CDR2 SVGIG (reference sequence). This chain's CDR3 is CAWSVKQGREKLFF. The CDR3 DNA follows: TGTGCCTGGAGTGTAAAACAGGGGCGGGAAAAACTGTTTTTT.

The V and J genes are TRBV5-6 and TRBJ1-2; possible D gene TRBD1, 6 bases. Germline CDR1 reads SGHDT; CDR2 reads YYEEEE. CDR3 length equals 12 residues. Trimming stripped 3 bases from V and 8 bases from J, with 11 bases between. The CDR3 nucleotides are TGTGCCAGCAGCTCTGGACAGTTCGGCTACACCTTC. The encoded protein is CASSSGQFGYTF.

This chain uses TRBV2 with TRBJ2-7; 10 nucleotides match TRBD1. V lost 6 bases and J lost 1; bases outside the gene matches: 6. The germline CDR1 and CDR2 sequences are SNHLY and FYNNEI. The CDR3 has 15 amino acids. CDR3 loop: CASSSGTGASYEQYF. CDR3 coding DNA: TGTGCCAGCAGCTCTGGGACAGGGGCATCCTACGAGCAGTACTTC.

The genes are TRBV7-2 and TRBJ2-1; D is possibly TRBD2 (7 bases). The V and J ends lost 3 bases and 9 bases respectively, with 24 bases between them. The CDR3 runs 17 residues. Germline CDR1 is SGHTA and CDR2 is FQGNSA. The DNA of the CDR3 is TGTGCCAGCAGCTTCGGGGGGAGGGGGAACGGGGTTATTGAGCAGTTCTTC. This translates into CASSFGGRGNGVIEQFF.

The chain couples TRBV4-1 to TRBJ1-4, with D possibly TRBD1 on 5 matching bases. Trimming took 4 bases from V and 6 from J, leaving 24 bases between them. The CDR3 consists of 18 residues. Germline V lookup: CDR1 MGHRA, CDR2 YSYEKL. This CDR3 reads CASSRKPREARGDEKLFF. The CDR3 DNA is TGCGCCAGCAGCCGTAAACCCCGGGAGGCCCGGGGGGATGAAAAACTGTTTTTT.

The genes are TRBV10-3 and TRBJ1-1; D not certain. Germline CDR1 ENHRY, CDR2 SYGVKD. The CDR3 has 12 residues. V dropped 4 bases and J dropped 7 bases, with 10 bases sitting between them. The CDR3 nucleotides read TGTGCCATCAGTGGTTGGGAGGATGAAGCTTTCTTT. This gives the protein CAISGWEDEAFF.

The V gene is TRBV19, the J gene TRBJ2-1, with D tentatively TRBD1 (6 bases). Per germline, CDR1 LNHDA and CDR2 SQIVND (reference sequence). Trimming pared 4 bases from V and 4 bases from J, leaving 14 bases between. The CDR3 is 15 residues long. This CDR3 is CASSNTGHRYNEQFF. For the CDR3, the DNA is TGTGCCAGTAGTAACACGGGACACCGGTACAATGAGCAGTTCTTC. The whole variable domain, remainder taken from reference TRBV19 and TRBJ2-1, is DGGITQSPKYLFRKEGQNVTLSCEQNLNHDAMYWYRQDPGQGLRLIYYSQIVNDFQKGDIAEGYSVSREKKESFPLTVTSAQKNPTAFYLCASSNTGHRYNEQFFGPGTRLTVL.

The gene calls are TRBV18 and TRBJ1-5, with D possibly being TRBD1 (5 bases). The CDR3 consists of 14 residues. Germline V lookup: CDR1 KGHSH, CDR2 LQKENI. Trimming left V 2 bases short and J 7 bases short, with 12 bases between. This CDR3 reads CASSPLQGGQPQHF. CDR3 bases: TGTGCCAGCTCACCATTGCAGGGCGGACAGCCCCAGCATTTT.

The chain links TRBV9 to TRBJ2-3; 10 bases are a match to TRBD2. CDR1 and CDR2 (germline): SGDLS, YYNGEE. V shed 7 bases and J 5 bases; nucleotides not matched to a gene: 7. This CDR3 has 14 residues. Here the CDR3 DNA reads TGTGCCAGCGCTAGCGGGGGCACTTTAGATACGCAGTATTTT. Translation gives CASASGGTLDTQYF.

The rearrangement links TRBV7-2 to TRBJ1-6, with 10 bases aligning to TRBD1. CDR1 and CDR2 from the germline V gene are SGHTA and FQGNSA. Trimming cost V 5 bases and J 4 bases; bases outside gene matches: 5. The CDR3 loop spans 16 amino acids. CDR3 nucleotide sequence: TGTGCCAGCAGCCCCGGGACAGGGGAATATAATTCACCCCTCCACTTT. Translation: CASSPGTGEYNSPLHF.

The chain links TRBV5-4 to TRBJ1-3; D ambiguous. The germline V gene encodes CDR1 SGHNT and CDR2 YYREEE (reference sequence). V dropped 2 bases and J dropped 0 bases, with 6 bases sitting between them. The CDR3 is 14 residues long. Here the CDR3 reads CASSFTGSGNTIYF. The CDR3 nucleotides read TGTGCCAGCAGCTTTACTGGCTCTGGAAACACCATATATTTT.

This chain joins TRBV27 and TRBJ1-6; tentatively, D is TRBD1 (6 bases). The CDR3 is 14 residues long. CDR1 is MNHEY and CDR2 is SMNVEV in the germline V gene (reference sequence). Trimming pared 3 bases from V and 10 bases from J, leaving 13 bases between. The CDR3 DNA is TGTGCCAGCAGTTTTACAGGGCGCGGGTCACCCCTCCACTTT. It translates to CASSFTGRGSPLHF.

The chain couples TRBV4-2 to TRBJ2-3; 8 nucleotides align to TRBD2. This CDR3 has 16 amino acids. The V and J ends lost 2 bases and 3 bases, in that order; junction bases with no gene match: 7. Germline lookup yields CDR1 LGHNA and CDR2 YNFKEQ. CDR3 nucleotides: TGTGCCAGCAGCCAACCCCTAGCGGGCGAAACAGATACGCAGTATTTT. Translating gives CASSQPLAGETDTQYF.

The chain combines TRBV6-6 with TRBJ1-4; TRBD1 agrees at 7 bases. CDR1 MNHNY and CDR2 SVGAGI come from the germline V gene (reference sequence). The CDR3 extends over 15 amino acids. The trim removed 5 bases at V and 3 bases at J, leaving 6 bases unmatched. CDR3 nucleotides: TGTGCCAGCAGTGGGACAGTTCGGGCTAATGAAAAACTGTTTTTT. Its translation is CASSGTVRANEKLFF.

The gene calls are TRBV7-2 and TRBJ1-1; 8 bases are shared with TRBD1. This CDR3 contains 13 residues. Trimming took 3 bases from V and 5 from J; bases not matched to a gene: 2. CDR1 and CDR2 from the germline V gene are SGHTA and FQGNSA. The CDR3 DNA sequence: TGTGCCAGCAGCTTGGACAGGGCGACTGAAGCTTTCTTT. It yields the protein CASSLDRATEAFF.

The chain has TRBV6-4 and TRBJ2-5; a possible D gene is TRBD1 (6 bases). Germline CDR1 and CDR2: MRHNA and SNTAGT. V was shortened by 9 bases and J by 4 bases, with 9 bases between the two germline ends. The CDR3 has 11 amino acids. The CDR3 protein is CARPRGETQYF. As DNA, the CDR3 is TGTGCCAGACCCAGGGGAGAGACCCAGTACTTC.

This clone was recorded once. The rearrangement uses TRBV15 and TRBJ2-2; 7 nucleotides align to TRBD1. The CDR3 consists of 17 residues. V trimming: 0 bases; J trimming: 0 bases; junction bases outside the gene matches: 4. Germline lookup yields CDR1 LNHNV and CDR2 YYDKDF (reference sequence). Written as DNA, the CDR3 is TGTGCCACCAGCAGAGATAAGACAGGGACGAACACCGGGGAGCTGTTTTTT. This translates into CATSRDKTGTNTGELFF.